This T cell receptor beta chain was observed in a study of blood T cell repertoires in COVID-19. Overall study context: Acute and convalescent COVID-19 samples came from the United States, Italy and Spain. PBMCs, B-cell-depleted T cells, or T cells were the source of the cDNA or gDNA that made up the material.

The assay was immunoSEQ multiplex PCR, and TCRdb's table has in-frame clones only and misses some. The sample has some 170,000 clones, roughly 87% seen once. Germline CDR1 SGHTA, CDR2 FQGNSA. The CDR3 totals 14 residues. The V end was cut by 2 bases, the J end by 8 bases, with 15 bases between. Participants' reported clinical history set cohort assignment. Sequencing was carried out using PBMCs or T cells enriched from blood (not recorded which). The V call is TRBV7-2, the J call TRBJ1-2; TRBD1 is a possible D gene (5 bases). The receptor was derived from a human donor with acute COVID-19. The donor label of this sample is uncertain. This CDR3 reads CASSLYSGVEGYTF. Here the CDR3 DNA reads TGTGCCAGCAGCTTATATTCGGGGGTGGAGGGCTACACCTTC.